Below are 9 T cell receptor beta chains sequenced from a single sample in a study of radiation and T cells in renal cell carcinoma. Regarding time point: baseline pretreatment blood. Treatment noted: 15 Gy SBRT to primary tumor, nephrectomy 4 weeks later. Here immunoSEQ multiplex PCR was the method, and the copy in TCRdb shows in-frame clones only, minus some. In the table there are roughly 100,000 clones, 82% of which are singletons. The sample consisted of blood, taken from a patient whose treatment included radiotherapy and nephrectomy. The receptors come from a man between 60 and 75 years old with renal cell carcinoma.

The CDR3 sequence: CASSSPGQGIYGYTF. The CDR3 DNA follows: TGTGCCAGCAGCTCACCGGGACAGGGCATCTATGGCTACACCTTC. V usage is TRBV7-3 and J usage is TRBJ1-2, with 9 bases lining up with TRBD1. This CDR3 spans 15 amino acids. Germline V CDR1 and CDR2: SGHTA, FQGTGA. V was pared by 4 bases and J by 4 bases, with 7 bases of the junction left unmatched.

V usage is TRBV7-9 and J usage is TRBJ2-6, with unresolved D. V was pared by 2 bases and J by 0 bases, with 8 bases between. Germline CDR1 reads SEHNR; CDR2 reads FQNEAQ (reference sequence). This CDR3 has 16 residues. The CDR3 DNA sequence: TGTGCCAGCAGCTTAAGACGGGTCTCTGGGGCCAACGTCCTGACTTTC. It codes for CASSLRRVSGANVLTF.

The genes are TRBV6-5 and TRBJ1-1; TRBD1 agrees at 8 bases. Trimming cost V 10 bases and J 1 base; bases outside gene matches: 11. This CDR3 spans 15 amino acids. CDR1 is MNHEY and CDR2 is SVGAGI in the germline V gene. The CDR3, as DNA: TGTGCCATCGCGTATACCGGGACAGGGAACACTGAAGCTTTCTTT. It encodes CAIAYTGTGNTEAFF.

CDR3 loop: CASSEDRGRYGYTF. The CDR3 DNA sequence: TGTGCCAGCAGTGAAGACAGGGGACGCTATGGCTACACCTTC. V and J are TRBV6-1 and TRBJ1-2; 7 positions agree with TRBD1. This CDR3 contains 14 residues. V lost 1 base, J lost 4 bases, and 3 bases stayed unmatched. Germline assignment: CDR1 MNHNS and CDR2 SASEGT.

This clone was found once. This sequence joins TRBV19 and TRBJ1-1; D gene unclear. This CDR3 comprises 14 residues. Trimming pared 1 base from V and 3 bases from J, leaving 9 bases between. Germline V gives CDR1 LNHDA, CDR2 SQIVND (reference sequence). This CDR3 reads CASSIGEGYTEAFF. CDR3 nucleotides: TGTGCCAGTAGTATAGGGGAGGGATACACTGAAGCTTTCTTT.

The V call is TRBV7-2, the J call TRBJ2-6, with a possible D match to TRBD2 (6 bases). Trimming cost V 8 bases and J 4 bases, with 12 bases left between them. The CDR3 totals 14 residues. In germline, CDR1 is SGHTA, CDR2 FQGNSA. CDR3: CASGRRWGANVLTF. DNA of the CDR3: TGTGCCAGCGGGAGGCGGTGGGGGGCCAACGTCCTGACTTTC.

The V and J genes are TRBV25-1 and TRBJ2-2; D gene ambiguous. The germline CDR1 and CDR2 sequences are MGHDK and SYGVNS. V gave up 3 bases and J gave up 4 bases, with 6 bases separating them. CDR3 length: 13 amino acids. The CDR3: CASSERSTGELFF. CDR3 DNA sequence: TGTGCCAGCAGTGAGCGCTCCACCGGGGAGCTGTTTTTT.

This clone was picked up one time. The J gene is TRBJ2-7, the V gene TRBV7-6, with a possible D match to TRBD1 (6 bases). In germline, CDR1 is SGHVS, CDR2 FNYEAQ. V was cut by 2 bases and J by 2 bases, with 7 bases left in between. This CDR3 has 13 residues. The CDR3 DNA follows: TGTGCCAGCAGCTTAAACAGGGCCTACGAGCAGTACTTC. It encodes CASSLNRAYEQYF. Together with reference TRBV7-6 and TRBJ2-7, the CDR3 gives the full variable domain: GAGVSQSPRYKVTKRGQDVALRCDPISGHVSLYWYRQALGQGPEFLTYFNYEAQQDKSGLPNDRFSAERPEGSISTLTIQRTEQRDSAMYRCASSLNRAYEQYFGPGTRLTVT.

V usage is TRBV4-1 and J usage is TRBJ2-7; D is possibly TRBD2 (5 bases). CDR1 MGHRA and CDR2 YSYEKL come from the germline V gene. The V and J ends lost 0 bases and 5 bases respectively, with 14 bases between them. The CDR3 extends over 15 amino acids. The CDR3 protein is CASSQDRRSGDEQYF. The CDR3 DNA reads TGCGCCAGCAGCCAAGATCGGAGGAGTGGGGACGAGCAGTACTTC.